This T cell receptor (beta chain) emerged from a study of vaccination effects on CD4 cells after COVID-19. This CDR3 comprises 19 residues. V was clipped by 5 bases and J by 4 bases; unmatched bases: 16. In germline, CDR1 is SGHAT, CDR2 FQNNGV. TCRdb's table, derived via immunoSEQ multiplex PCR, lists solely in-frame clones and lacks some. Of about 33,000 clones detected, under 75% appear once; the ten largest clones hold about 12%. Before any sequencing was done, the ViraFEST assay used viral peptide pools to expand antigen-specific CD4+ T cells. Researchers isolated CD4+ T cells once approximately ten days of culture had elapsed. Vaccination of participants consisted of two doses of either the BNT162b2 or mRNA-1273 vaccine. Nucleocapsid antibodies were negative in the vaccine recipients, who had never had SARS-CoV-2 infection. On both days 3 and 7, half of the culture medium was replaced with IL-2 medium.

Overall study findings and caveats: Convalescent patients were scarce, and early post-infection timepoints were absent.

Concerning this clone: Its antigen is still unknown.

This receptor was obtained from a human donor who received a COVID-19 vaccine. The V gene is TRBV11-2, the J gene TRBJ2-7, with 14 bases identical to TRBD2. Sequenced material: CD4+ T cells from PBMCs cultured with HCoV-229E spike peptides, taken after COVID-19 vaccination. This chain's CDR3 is CASSLRGLAGVSSMYEQYF. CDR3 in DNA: TGTGCCAGCAGCCTACGGGGACTAGCGGGAGTATCGAGTATGTACGAGCAGTACTTC.